This T cell receptor beta chain appears in the sequencing data of a study of blood T cell repertoires in COVID-19. Study as a whole: COVID-19 samples, acute and convalescent, were from the United States, Italy and Spain. T cells, B-cell-depleted T cells, or PBMCs supplied cDNA or gDNA.

Participants reported their clinical history, and cohort assignment relied on those reports. CDR3 length equals 15 residues. CDR1 and CDR2 (germline): GTSNPN, SVGIG (reference sequence). V trimming: 1 base; J trimming: 6 bases; junction bases outside the gene matches: 7. Clones were read by immunoSEQ multiplex PCR, and TCRdb kept only the in-frame ones, dropping some. The sample carries more than 300,000 clones, 70% to 90% recorded once. The TCR was taken from a woman under 40 who had recovered from COVID-19. The V and J genes are TRBV30 and TRBJ1-4; 8 nucleotides align to TRBD1. Source material: PBMCs or T cells enriched from blood (not recorded which). In DNA, the CDR3 is TGTGCCTGGAGTGACCGACAGGGGAATCATGAAAAACTGTTTTTT. Translating it yields CAWSDRQGNHEKLFF. Looking up the rest from reference TRBV30 and TRBJ1-4 gives the full variable domain: SQTIHQWPATLVQPVGSPLSLECTVEGTSNPNLYWYRQAAGRGLQLLFYSVGIGQISSEVPQNLSASRPQDRQFILSSKKLLLSDSGFYLCAWSDRQGNHEKLFFGSGTQLSVL.